A selection of T cell receptor beta chains follows, all from one sample in a study of shared clonotypes between healthy human individuals. TCRdb keeps only in-frame clones here, not all; method: immunoSEQ multiplex PCR. The data contain hundreds of thousands of clones, around 96% of them singletons. Material for sequencing was naive CD8+ T cells sorted from blood. The receptors shown here come from a young woman in good health. CDR3s include the opening cysteine and the closing phenylalanine or tryptophan. D genes are given only for firm matches. Rows may omit the clone size; those that give it use once, few, many or a size class.

TRBD2 | NA | TRBJ2-5 | TRBV10-2 | CASSEEIWTRRQETQYF | TGCGCCAGCAGTGAGGAGATTTGGACTAGGAGGCAAGAGACCCAGTACTTC
NA | NA | TRBJ1-4 | TRBV15 | CATSRDGLGKKLFF | TGTGCCACCAGCAGAGATGGGCTAGGGAAAAAACTGTTTTTT
TRBD1 | NA | TRBJ1-1 | TRBV27 | CASSYRGVAEAFF | TGTGCCAGCAGTTACAGGGGGGTCGCTGAAGCTTTCTTT
NA | once | TRBJ2-3 | TRBV5-1 | CASSPAARQPGTDTQYF | TGCGCCAGCAGCCCTGCGGCTCGGCAACCTGGCACAGATACGCAGTATTTT
TRBD1 | NA | TRBJ1-1 | TRBV5-4 | CASSQTGGTEAFF | TGTGCCAGCAGCCAGACAGGGGGGACTGAAGCTTTCTTT
NA | NA | TRBJ2-2 | TRBV5-8 | CASRGWDTGELFF | TGTGCCAGCAGAGGATGGGACACCGGGGAGCTGTTTTTT
TRBD2 | NA | TRBJ2-5 | TRBV28 | CASSFDSGRAERNETQYF | TGTGCCAGCAGTTTTGATAGCGGGAGGGCCGAGAGGAATGAGACCCAGTACTTC
NA | once | TRBJ1-5 | TRBV6-1 | CASSGLTVTNQPQHF | TGTGCCAGCAGTGGGCTGACAGTTACAAATCAGCCCCAGCATTTT
TRBD2 | NA | TRBJ2-3 | TRBV7-2 | CASSLESSGDISTDTQYF | TGTGCCAGCAGCTTAGAGAGTAGCGGGGACATTAGCACAGATACGCAGTATTTT
TRBD1 | NA | TRBJ2-5 | TRBV4-1 | CASSQVGPGTAKETQYF | TGCGCCAGCAGCCAGGTGGGCCCCGGGACAGCAAAAGAGACCCAGTACTTC
TRBD2 | NA | TRBJ2-7 | TRBV2 | CASSDWGGTYEQYF | TGTGCCAGCAGTGATTGGGGGGGGACCTACGAGCAGTACTTC
NA | NA | TRBJ1-1 | TRBV11-2 | CASQGTLEAFF | TGTGCCAGCCAAGGGACTCTGGAAGCTTTCTTT
NA | NA | TRBJ2-6 | TRBV5-6 | CASSLRDVNVLTF | TGTGCCAGCAGCTTGCGGGACGTAAACGTCCTGACTTTC
TRBD2 | NA | TRBJ2-7 | TRBV4-2 | CASSLGTGSGNYEQYF | TGTGCCAGCAGCTTAGGAACTGGGAGCGGGAACTACGAGCAGTACTTC
TRBD2 | NA | TRBJ2-7 | TRBV27 | CASRVIIAGGLGEQYF | TGTGCCAGCAGGGTGATTATAGCGGGAGGTCTTGGCGAGCAGTACTTC
NA | NA | TRBJ2-7 | TRBV27 | CASSSLGYEQYF | TGTGCCAGCAGTTCCCTGGGATACGAGCAGTACTTC
NA | NA | TRBJ2-6 | TRBV13 | CASSFLGAYGANVLTF | TGTGCCAGCAGCTTCCTGGGGGCGTACGGGGCCAACGTCCTGACTTTC
TRBD1 | NA | TRBJ1-5 | TRBV27 | CASRTGGQPQHF | TGTGCCAGCAGGACAGGGGGACAGCCCCAGCATTTT
NA | NA | TRBJ2-1 | TRBV7-6 | CASSLSGSNEQFF | TGTGCCAGCAGCTTGTCAGGCTCTAATGAGCAGTTCTTC
TRBD2 | NA | TRBJ2-3 | TRBV7-9 | CASTRKENPSGRTDTQYF | TGTGCCAGCACCCGAAAGGAAAACCCTAGCGGGCGCACAGATACGCAGTATTTT
TRBD2 | once | TRBJ2-2 | TRBV29-1 | CSEEGRERTGELFF | TGCAGCGAGGAAGGGCGGGAGCGGACCGGGGAGCTGTTTTTT
NA | NA | TRBJ2-3 | TRBV28 | CASSFRIGTDTQYF | TGTGCCAGCAGTTTTAGGATTGGCACAGATACGCAGTATTTT
NA | NA | TRBJ2-5 | TRBV6-5 | CASSWGEGETQYF | TGTGCCAGCAGTTGGGGCGAAGGAGAGACCCAGTACTTC
TRBD1 | NA | TRBJ1-1 | TRBV7-6 | CASSLRDRGITEAFF | TGTGCCAGCAGCTTAAGGGACAGGGGGATTACTGAAGCTTTCTTT
NA | NA | TRBJ2-7 | TRBV28 | CASSSDSLRNPYEQYF | TGTGCCAGCAGTTCCGACAGCCTCAGGAATCCCTACGAGCAGTACTTC
NA | once | TRBJ2-1 | TRBV4-1 | CASSQDRVAEQFF | TGCGCCAGCAGCCAAGATAGGGTGGCCGAGCAGTTCTTC
NA | NA | TRBJ1-3 | TRBV6-5 | CASSYSKGDGNTIYF | TGTGCCAGCAGTTACTCGAAAGGGGACGGAAACACCATATATTTT
TRBD2 | NA | TRBJ2-2 | TRBV9 | CASSVAGGTGELFF | TGTGCCAGCAGCGTAGCGGGAGGCACCGGGGAGCTGTTTTTT
NA | NA | TRBJ1-6 | TRBV1 | CTSSVGSGPYNSPLHF | TGCACCAGCAGCGTCGGTTCGGGGCCCTATAATTCACCCCTCCACTTT
NA | NA | TRBJ2-7 | TRBV6-6 | CASRNPRDTTYEQYF | TGTGCCAGCAGAAATCCACGGGACACAACCTACGAGCAGTACTTC
NA | once | TRBJ1-2 | TRBV9 | CASSDPGAYYGYTF | TGTGCCAGCAGCGACCCCGGGGCGTACTATGGCTACACCTTC